This is a list of T cell receptor beta chains from one sample in a study of CD8+ T cells in alopecia areata. The data were produced by immunoSEQ multiplex PCR, yet TCRdb's version contains in-frame clones alone and is incomplete. The data show some 170,000 clones, approximately 55% seen once. Material: CD8+ T cells sorted from blood, obtained at week 24, from a patient treated with tofacitinib. These receptors originate from a human donor with alopecia areata. The CDR3 runs from the conserved cysteine through the conserved F or W. A D gene is named only where the DNA matches it firmly. A clone size is listed for some rows: how often the clone was seen (once, few, many), or a class if it is expanded.

V	J	size	D	DNA	CDR3
TRBV6-1	TRBJ2-3	.	.	TGTGCCAGCAGTGTTCGGCGAGACGCTAAGGGTACGCAGTATTTT	CASSVRRDAKGTQYF
TRBV29-1	TRBJ1-2	.	.	TGCAGCGTTGAAACAGGATCTAACTATGGCTACACCTTC	CSVETGSNYGYTF
TRBV30	TRBJ2-4	.	TRBD2	TGTGCCTGGAGTGTACTAGCGGGGGGAAACATTCAGTACTTC	CAWSVLAGGNIQYF
TRBV4-1	TRBJ2-4	few	.	TGCGCCAGCAGCCAAGATGAGGACGGGGAAAACATTCAGTACTTC	CASSQDEDGENIQYF
TRBV30	TRBJ2-7	few	TRBD1	TGTGCCTGGGGAGGACAGGGCTACGAGCAGTACTTC	CAWGGQGYEQYF
TRBV29-1	TRBJ1-1	few	.	TGCAGCGTTGATAGGGGAGGCACTGAAGCTTTCTTT	CSVDRGGTEAFF
TRBV4-3	TRBJ2-3	.	TRBD2	TGCGCCAGCAGCCTTGCTAGCGGGGGAACAGATACGCAGTATTTT	CASSLASGGTDTQYF
TRBV5-6	TRBJ1-5	.	TRBD1	TGTGCCAGCAGCTTCGGGACAGGGAACAATCAGCCCCAGCATTTT	CASSFGTGNNQPQHF
TRBV30	TRBJ2-1	.	.	TGTGCCTGGAGTGTAGGGGGATACAATGAGCAGTTCTTC	CAWSVGGYNEQFF
TRBV7-9	TRBJ1-1	.	.	TGTGCCAGCAGCTTGACCGGGACATCTCACACTGAAGCTTTCTTT	CASSLTGTSHTEAFF
TRBV19	TRBJ1-1	.	.	TGTGCCAGTAGTATAGCGGGAAGGGAAGCTTTCTTT	CASSIAGREAFF
TRBV25-1	TRBJ1-4	.	.	TGTGCCAGCAGTGCGTCGAAGATTCTACAGGCGTCTAATGAAAAACTGTTTTTT	CASSASKILQASNEKLFF
TRBV5-5	TRBJ2-5	once	.	TGTGCCAGCAGCTTGGGGACTACTGACGGGGAGACCCAGTACTTC	CASSLGTTDGETQYF
TRBV29-1	TRBJ2-1	.	TRBD1	TGCAGCGTAGATGACAGGGGTGGAAAGTTCTTC	CSVDDRGGKFF
TRBV4-3	TRBJ2-7	few	TRBD2	TGCGCCAGCAGCCAGACTAGCGGGGGGCCAGAGCAGTACTTC	CASSQTSGGPEQYF
TRBV13	TRBJ2-1	few	.	TGTGCCAGCACCCTACGATCGGGTGGTGAGCAGTTCTTC	CASTLRSGGEQFF
TRBV15	TRBJ2-7	.	.	TGTGCCACCAGCTTTAAAGGGGCAGGGCTCTACGAGCAGTACTTC	CATSFKGAGLYEQYF
TRBV30	TRBJ1-1	once	.	TGTGCCTGCCAGACACTAGTGGAAGCTTTCTTT	CACQTLVEAFF
TRBV29-1	TRBJ2-7	.	.	TGCAGCGTTTCTGACACCTTAACCTACGAGCAGTACTTC	CSVSDTLTYEQYF
TRBV15	TRBJ2-1	.	TRBD2	TGTGCCACCAGTAGCGGGGGATACAATGAGCAGTTCTTC	CATSSGGYNEQFF
TRBV27	TRBJ2-7	few	TRBD2	TGTGCCAGCAGTTGGGCGCGGGGGAACTCCTACGAGCAGTACTTC	CASSWARGNSYEQYF
TRBV30	TRBJ2-1	.	TRBD2	TGTGCCTGGAGTGTACTAGGTAGCGGGGTCTACAATGAGCAGTTCTTC	CAWSVLGSGVYNEQFF
TRBV2	TRBJ1-2	.	.	TGTGCCAGCAATGACCTAGAGTATGGCTACACCTTC	CASNDLEYGYTF
TRBV6-1	TRBJ1-5	.	TRBD1	TGTGCCAGCAGGGACAGGAATCAGCCCCAGCATTTT	CASRDRNQPQHF
TRBV13	TRBJ2-2	few	.	TGTGCCAGCAGCCCTGGGGGATCCGGGGAGCTGTTTTTT	CASSPGGSGELFF
TRBV5-1	TRBJ2-3	few	.	TGCGCCAGCAGCTTAGAGGACACAGATACGCAGTATTTT	CASSLEDTDTQYF
TRBV7-9	TRBJ1-1	few	TRBD1	TGTGCCAGCAGCCCCGACAGGGGTGGGAACACTGAAGCTTTCTTT	CASSPDRGGNTEAFF
TRBV9	TRBJ1-5	many	TRBD1	TGTGCCAGCAGCCGTGGACAGGATAGCAATCAGCCCCAGCATTTT	CASSRGQDSNQPQHF
TRBV6-5	TRBJ1-1	few	TRBD1	TGTGCCAGCAGCGTAACAGGGGTGGGCACTGAAGCTTTCTTT	CASSVTGVGTEAFF
TRBV5-1	TRBJ2-7	.	TRBD1	TGTGCCAGCAGCTTGAGGGACAGGGGGCCCTACGAGCAGTACTTC	CASSLRDRGPYEQYF
TRBV6-5	TRBJ2-1	.	.	TGTGCCAGCAGTTGGGATGGAGACAATGAGCAGTTCTTC	CASSWDGDNEQFF
TRBV29-1	TRBJ2-7	few	TRBD2	TGCAGCGTTGCGCCGGGAGGGTACGAGCAGTACTTC	CSVAPGGYEQYF
TRBV4-1	TRBJ2-1	.	TRBD1	TGCGCCAGCAGCCCAGGGGGTGATGAGCAGTTCTTC	CASSPGGDEQFF